This note documents a single T cell receptor (beta chain) sequence. A much larger clone lies one base from this, so it may be a read error. The data were taken from a study of molecular identifiers for immune sequencing clone quantification. The germline V gene has CDR1 LNHDA and CDR2 SQIVND (reference sequence). CDR3 size: 16 residues. The V segment lost 11 bases and the J segment 4 bases; nucleotides outside the gene matches: 17. TCRdb processed the PCR reads anew with MiXCR; each CDR3 protein has one entry. The data show nearly 650,000 distinct CDR3 sequences, less than 30% seen once. Sequenced input: naive CD8+ T cells from blood, with Jurkat cell RNA spiked in. Subset meaning: FACS-sorted CD8+CD4-CCR7+CD45RA+ naive T cells. This chain uses TRBV19 with TRBJ2-3, with 8 bases identical to TRBD1. The sequence derives from a human donor in good health. Some libraries in this study had Jurkat cell RNA spiked in. In nucleotides, the CDR3 is TGTGCCTCAAATAGGGGGACAGGTGGTTCGGCAGATACGCAGTATTTT. Protein: CASNRGTGGSADTQYF.